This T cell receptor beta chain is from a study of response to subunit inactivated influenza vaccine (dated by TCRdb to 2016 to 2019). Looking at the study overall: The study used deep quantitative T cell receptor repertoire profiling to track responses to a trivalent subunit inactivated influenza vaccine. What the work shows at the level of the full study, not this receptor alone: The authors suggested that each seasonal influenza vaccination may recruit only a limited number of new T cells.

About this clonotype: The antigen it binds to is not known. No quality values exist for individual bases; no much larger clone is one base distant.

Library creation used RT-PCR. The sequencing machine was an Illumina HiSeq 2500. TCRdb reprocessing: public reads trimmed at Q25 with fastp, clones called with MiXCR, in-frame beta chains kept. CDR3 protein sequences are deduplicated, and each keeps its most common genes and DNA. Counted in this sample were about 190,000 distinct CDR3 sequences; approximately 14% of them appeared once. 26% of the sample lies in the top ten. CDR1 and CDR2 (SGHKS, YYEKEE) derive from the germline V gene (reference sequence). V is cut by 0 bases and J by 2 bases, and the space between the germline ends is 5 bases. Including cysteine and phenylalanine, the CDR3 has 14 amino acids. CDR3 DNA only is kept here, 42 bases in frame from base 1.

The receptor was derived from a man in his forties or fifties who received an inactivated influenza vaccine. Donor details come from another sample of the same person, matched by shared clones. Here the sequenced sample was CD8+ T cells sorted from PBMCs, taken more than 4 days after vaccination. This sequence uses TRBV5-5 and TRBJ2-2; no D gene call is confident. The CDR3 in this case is CASSLGYNTGELFF. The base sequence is TGTGCCAGCAGCTTGGGGTATAACACCGGGGAGCTGTTTTTT.